Reported below is one T cell receptor beta chain. Trimming left V 0 bases short and J 5 bases short, with 8 bases between. The CDR3 sequence is 13 residues long. Looked up from germline, CDR1 is SGDLS and CDR2 is YYNGEE. Sequencing used immunoSEQ multiplex PCR; TCRdb keeps in-frame clones, though not all of them. This sample has over 100,000 clones, with roughly nine tenths found just once. These data belong to a study of T cell responses to AZD1222 COVID-19 vaccine. The specimen comprised peripheral blood, sampled on day 0 of AZD1222 vaccination. The receptor's source is an adult in good health. This chain joins TRBV9 and TRBJ2-5; D unresolved. DNA of the CDR3: TGTGCCAGCAGCGTAGGCGCAGTGGAGACCCAGTACTTC. Residues: CASSVGAVETQYF.